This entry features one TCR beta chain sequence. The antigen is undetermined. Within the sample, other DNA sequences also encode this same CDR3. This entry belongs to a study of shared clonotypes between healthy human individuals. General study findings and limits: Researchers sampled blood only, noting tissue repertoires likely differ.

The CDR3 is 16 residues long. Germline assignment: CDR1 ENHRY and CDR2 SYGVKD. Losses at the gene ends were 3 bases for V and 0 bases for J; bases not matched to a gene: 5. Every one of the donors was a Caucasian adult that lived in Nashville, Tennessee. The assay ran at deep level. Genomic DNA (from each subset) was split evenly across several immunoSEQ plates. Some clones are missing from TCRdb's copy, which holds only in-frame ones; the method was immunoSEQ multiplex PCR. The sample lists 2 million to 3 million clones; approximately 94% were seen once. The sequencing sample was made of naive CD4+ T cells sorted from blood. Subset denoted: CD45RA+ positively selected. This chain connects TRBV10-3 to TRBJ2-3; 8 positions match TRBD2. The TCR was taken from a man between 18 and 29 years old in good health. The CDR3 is CAISDGGGPSTDTQYF. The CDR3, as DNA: TGTGCCATCAGTGACGGGGGGGGCCCTAGCACAGATACGCAGTATTTT.